This TCR beta chain was sequenced in a study of T cell responses to AZD1222 COVID-19 vaccine. Notes on the study in general: Across spike, vaccine-associated CD4 TCRs were found, dominant at 160-218 and 743-854. Increased Spike-specific TCR breadth and depth were observed after two AZD1222 doses. Within unmutated variant regions lay the reported targets of nearly half of spike-specific TCRs.

Looked up from germline, CDR1 is MNHEY and CDR2 is SVGAGI. The ends lost 6 bases at V and 5 bases at J; junction bases unmatched: 4. The CDR3 extends over 13 amino acids. This table comes from immunoSEQ multiplex PCR, and its TCRdb copy is limited to in-frame clones, with some not included. The sample contains about 110,000 clones, around nine tenths of which appear only once. As regards this clone: As yet, its antigen is unknown.

The source of this sequence is an adult in good health. This specimen was peripheral blood, taken on day 0 of MenACWY control vaccination. The chain combines TRBV6-5 with TRBJ1-5; 7 bases map to TRBD1. Here the CDR3 reads CASSMQGDQPQHF. CDR3 in DNA: TGTGCCAGCAGCATGCAGGGGGATCAGCCCCAGCATTTT.